The clone carrying this T cell receptor beta chain appeared many times. Its antigen remains unknown. The genes and germline here are from mouse. The read falls 4 residues short of the CDR3 end, and the missing part is taken from the germline J gene. In the same sample, other DNA sequences code for this CDR3. CDR1 is NSHNY and CDR2 is SYGAGN in the germline V gene. CDR3 length: 15 residues. The junction had 0 bases not matched to a gene; V was cut back by 0 bases and J by 2 bases. cDNA prepared by RNA extraction and subsequent reverse transcription served as the template for sequencing. This table comes from immunoSEQ multiplex PCR, and its TCRdb copy is limited to in-frame clones, with some not included. The record shows 290,000 or so clones for this sample, with no singletons present. Cells pooled from cutaneous lymph nodes were sorted on CD4, CD8alpha, NKG2D, NKG2ACE and other markers. The record originates from a study of CD8+ T cells in alopecia areata. Study summary: Grafting placed skin from approximately 6-12-month-old C3H/HeJ donors with spontaneous alopecia onto roughly 7-10-week-old female C3H/HeJ mice.

Points from the study as a whole: Affected scalp, especially in alopecia totalis/universalis, had a higher clonality than normal scalp did.

Sequenced: CD4+ T cells sorted from a lymph node. J is TRBJ2-5 and V is TRBV13-1; 10 positions match TRBD1. The TCR was taken from a C3H/HeJ mouse with alopecia areata. Strain haplotype (MHC): H2-k. The CDR3 spells CASSDGTGGQDTQYF. The CDR3 DNA, read in part, is TGTGCCAGCAGTGATGGGACAGGGGGCCAAGAC.